Each of the 29 T cell receptor beta chains below was sequenced from the same sample in a study of ipilimumab plus nivolumab after autologous stem cell transplantation. TCRdb keeps only in-frame clones here, not all; method: immunoSEQ multiplex PCR. The sample lists 15,000 to 20,000 clones; over 75% were seen once. The sequences come from PBMCs, collected in a trial of ipilimumab plus nivolumab as post-transplant consolidation. These receptors were collected from a male donor with diffuse large B-cell lymphoma.

As DNA, the CDR3 is TGTGCCAGTAGTATAGCTGGGACAGGGGGCGGGAATCAGCCCCAGCATTTT. It codes for CASSIAGTGGGNQPQHF. The rearrangement joins TRBV19 to TRBJ1-5; TRBD1 agrees at 12 bases. The germline CDR1 and CDR2 sequences are LNHDA and SQIVND (reference sequence). The J segment lost 4 bases and the V segment lost 1 base, leaving 5 bases of the junction unmatched. The CDR3 sequence is 17 residues long. Full variable domain (outside the CDR3, taken from reference TRBV19 and TRBJ1-5): DGGITQSPKYLFRKEGQNVTLSCEQNLNHDAMYWYRQDPGQGLRLIYYSQIVNDFQKGDIAEGYSVSREKKESFPLTVTSAQKNPTAFYLCASSIAGTGGGNQPQHFGDGTRLSIL.

This rearrangement joins TRBV6-5 to TRBJ1-3; no firm D call. Germline values: CDR1 MNHEY, CDR2 SVGAGI. CDR3 length equals 16 residues. V lost 0 bases to trimming and J lost 2 bases, with 11 bases between them. Written as DNA, the CDR3 is TGTGCCAGCAGTTACTCGTCAAAACTCCCTGGAAACACCATATATTTT. Its translation is CASSYSSKLPGNTIYF.

This chain links TRBV7-2 with TRBJ1-2; 7 bases fit TRBD1. V dropped 5 bases and J dropped 1; count of bases not matched to a gene: 7. The CDR3 sequence is 15 residues long. The germline V gene encodes CDR1 SGHTA and CDR2 FQGNSA. The CDR3 region is CASSARQGHNYGYTF. DNA of the CDR3: TGTGCCAGCAGCGCTCGACAGGGACATAACTATGGCTACACCTTC.

V gene TRBV4-1 combines with J gene TRBJ2-5, with a tentative D call TRBD1 (5 bases). The V end lost 0 bases, the J end lost 1 base, and 12 bases lay between the germline ends. From germline, CDR1 is MGHRA and CDR2 YSYEKL. The CDR3 loop spans 16 amino acids. This CDR3 reads CASSQDGYRTQETQYF. The CDR3 DNA reads as TGCGCCAGCAGCCAAGATGGGTACAGGACCCAAGAGACCCAGTACTTC.

The chain links TRBV27 to TRBJ1-1; D not certain. Germline assignment: CDR1 MNHEY and CDR2 SMNVEV (reference sequence). V was shortened by 0 bases and J by 5 bases, with 10 bases between the two germline ends. This CDR3 is 14 amino acids long. Here the CDR3 DNA reads TGTGCCAGCAGTTTATCCGGGCTATCTACTGAAGCTTTCTTT. It specifies CASSLSGLSTEAFF.

This chain connects TRBV27 to TRBJ2-1; D is unclear. The CDR3 runs 14 residues. Germline lookup yields CDR1 MNHEY and CDR2 SMNVEV (reference sequence). Between the trimmed V and J ends, which lost 3 bases and 0 bases, there was a span of 6 bases. The DNA for the CDR3 is TGTGCCAGCAGTTTTGGCAGCTCCTACAATGAGCAGTTCTTC. Amino acid sequence: CASSFGSSYNEQFF.

This clone was counted once. The chain combines TRBV7-3 with TRBJ2-1, with D hard to call. V was cut by 5 bases and J by 8 bases, with 13 bases left in between. Germline-derived CDR1 and CDR2 are SGHTA and FQGTGA. The CDR3 runs 13 residues. The CDR3 here is CASSPRVGYEQFF. The CDR3 DNA reads as TGTGCCAGCAGCCCCCGGGTAGGTTATGAGCAGTTCTTC.

In the case of this clone: This sample also contains other DNA sequences that code for the same CDR3. The chain uses TRBV27 and TRBJ1-5, with 8 bases aligning to TRBD1. This CDR3 is built from 15 residues. The V gene's germline CDR1 is MNHEY and CDR2 SMNVEV (reference sequence). Trimming took 10 bases from V and 7 from J; bases not matched to a gene: 15. The DNA of the CDR3 is TGTGCCACAAGGGATCAGGGGGCGCGTGGACAGCCCCAGCATTTT. It translates to CATRDQGARGQPQHF.

The V call is TRBV11-2, the J call TRBJ2-1, with D unresolved. From germline, CDR1 is SGHAT and CDR2 FQNNGV. The CDR3 loop spans 13 amino acids. V lost 4 bases and J lost 5, with 9 bases in between. The CDR3 loop is CASSYGYNNEQFF. The CDR3 nucleotides read TGTGCCAGCAGCTACGGCTATAACAATGAGCAGTTCTTC. Full variable domain (remainder filled in from reference TRBV11-2 and TRBJ2-1): EAGVAQSPRYKIIEKRQSVAFWCNPISGHATLYWYQQILGQGPKLLIQFQNNGVVDDSQLPKDRFSAERLKGVDSTLKIQPAKLEDSAVYLCASSYGYNNEQFFGPGTRLTVL.

This clone came up a few times. This chain connects TRBV4-2 to TRBJ1-2, with 9 bases lining up with TRBD1. The CDR3 is made up of 13 amino acids. Losses at the gene ends were 8 bases for V and 5 bases for J; bases not matched to a gene: 6. The germline CDR1 and CDR2 sequences are LGHNA and YNFKEQ. The CDR3 DNA follows: TGTGCCAGCGTGGACAGGGGTACATATGGCTACACCTTC. Translated: CASVDRGTYGYTF.

The gene calls are TRBV9 and TRBJ2-5; 12 bases align to TRBD2. CDR1 is SGDLS, CDR2 YYNGEE, per germline. The CDR3 loop spans 15 amino acids. V lost 4 bases, J lost 5 bases, and 6 bases stayed unmatched. Here the CDR3 reads CASSTGLAGPETQYF. Here the CDR3 DNA reads TGTGCCAGCAGCACCGGACTAGCGGGACCTGAGACCCAGTACTTC.

This clone has a single count. Here the CDR3 DNA reads TGCGCCAGCAGCCAAAACAGGGCAGAGACCCAGTACTTC. This translates into CASSQNRAETQYF. The chain links TRBV4-3 to TRBJ2-5, with D perhaps TRBD1 (6 bases). V lost 2 bases to trimming and J lost 4 bases, with 8 bases between them. The CDR3 loop spans 13 amino acids. Germline V gene sequence: CDR1 LGHNA, CDR2 YSLEER.

This rearrangement joins TRBV6-5 to TRBJ2-3; weak D call: TRBD1 (6 bases). The CDR3 length is 14 residues. Germline-derived CDR1 and CDR2 are MNHEY and SVGAGI. V lost 7 bases and J lost 4, with 15 bases in between. CDR3 in DNA: TGTGCCAGCACCCTTACCCCAGGGGCAGATACGCAGTATTTT. Translation gives CASTLTPGADTQYF.

The chain combines TRBV7-9 with TRBJ2-7; no clear D. CDR3 length: 12 amino acids. CDR1 SEHNR and CDR2 FQNEAQ come from the germline V gene (reference sequence). V was pared by 2 bases and J by 4 bases, with 6 bases between. CDR3 in DNA: TGTGCCAGCAGCTTATGGGGTTACGAGCAGTACTTC. Translating it yields CASSLWGYEQYF.

This clone was observed a single time. The V call is TRBV28, the J call TRBJ1-1; TRBD1 might be the D (5 bases). Germline V gene lookup returns CDR1 MDHEN and CDR2 SYDVKM. Deletions cut 6 bases from V and 8 bases from J, with 16 bases between. This CDR3 region has 13 residues. This CDR3 reads CASSPRGGREAFF. Written as DNA, the CDR3 is TGTGCCAGCAGCCCTCGGGGGGGTCGGGAAGCTTTCTTT.

This clone has more than one count but fewer than ten. Other DNA sequences within the sample encode an identical CDR3. This chain uses TRBV11-3 with TRBJ2-7; 10 nucleotides line up with TRBD2. V trimming: 4 bases; J trimming: 6 bases; junction bases outside the gene matches: 6. The CDR3 loop spans 14 amino acids. CDR1 SGHNT and CDR2 YENEEA come from the germline V gene. The CDR3 reads CASSSAGGPGEQYF. CDR3 in DNA: TGTGCCAGCAGCTCAGCGGGAGGGCCGGGCGAGCAGTACTTC. Full variable domain (remainder filled in from reference TRBV11-3 and TRBJ2-7): EAGVVQSPRYKIIEKKQPVAFWCNPISGHNTLYWYLQNLGQGPELLIRYENEEAVDDSQLPKDRFSAERLKGVDSTLKIQPAELGDSAVYLCASSSAGGPGEQYFGPGTRLTVT.

This clone is labeled medium-sized (0.01 to 0.1%). The V gene is TRBV13, the J gene TRBJ1-1; D not certain. This CDR3 region has 14 residues. Germline-derived CDR1 and CDR2 are PRHDT and FYEKMQ (reference sequence). The ends were cut back, 1 base at V and 4 bases at J, with 10 bases in the middle. The CDR3 DNA reads as TGTGCCAGCAGCTTAGATTACCGGAGCACTGAAGCTTTCTTT. This encodes CASSLDYRSTEAFF.

This rearrangement joins TRBV2 to TRBJ2-7, with D possibly TRBD1 on 6 matching bases. The CDR3 contains 13 residues. Germline V gives CDR1 SNHLY, CDR2 FYNNEI. With 2 bases removed from V and 5 bases from J, the gap between germline ends came to 10 bases. CDR3 amino acids: CASSEYRANEQYF. The CDR3 nucleotides are TGTGCCAGCAGTGAATACAGGGCCAACGAGCAGTACTTC.

The genes are TRBV30 and TRBJ2-2, with unresolved D. There are 14 residues in the CDR3. CDR1 GTSNPN and CDR2 SVGIG come from the germline V gene (reference sequence). V lost 0 bases, J lost 2 bases, and 7 bases lay in between. The CDR3 coding sequence is TGTGCCTGGAGTGTATTGCTTAACACCGGGGAGCTGTTTTTT. It translates to CAWSVLLNTGELFF.

CDR3 sequence: CASSSRPGPNYGYTF. The CDR3 region has the DNA TGTGCCAGCAGCTCACGACCGGGACCTAACTATGGCTACACCTTC. This sequence joins TRBV14 and TRBJ1-2; D is possibly TRBD1 (5 bases). The V end was cut by 5 bases, the J end by 0 bases, with 13 bases between. This CDR3 spans 15 amino acids. Looked up from germline, CDR1 is SGHDN and CDR2 is FVKESK.

The genes are TRBV6-1 and TRBJ1-5, with TRBD1 identical over 7 bases. CDR1 is MNHNS, CDR2 SASEGT, per germline. The CDR3 has 15 residues. The V segment lost 7 bases and the J segment 2 bases; nucleotides outside the gene matches: 8. CDR3 in DNA: TGTGCCAGCAACCGACAGGGAGGCGGCAATCAGCCCCAGCATTTT. Amino acid sequence: CASNRQGGGNQPQHF.

This clone was observed a few times. Here the CDR3 reads CASSLDGPYGYTF. Written as DNA, the CDR3 is TGTGCCAGCAGCTTGGACGGACCCTATGGCTACACCTTC. The rearrangement links TRBV9 to TRBJ1-2; D call uncertain. The CDR3 spans 13 residues. In germline, CDR1 is SGDLS, CDR2 YYNGEE. V lost 4 bases to trimming and J lost 4 bases, with 11 bases between them.

This chain connects TRBV7-9 to TRBJ2-5; D is uncertain. This CDR3 is built from 12 residues. Per the germline V gene, CDR1 is SEHNR and CDR2 is FQNEAQ (reference sequence). V lost 7 bases and J 4 bases, leaving 10 bases between the germline ends. The CDR3: CASTPLGETQYF. DNA of the CDR3: TGTGCCAGCACGCCCCTTGGAGAGACCCAGTACTTC.

The chain links TRBV6-1 to TRBJ2-7; D remains ambiguous. V lost 6 bases and J 2 bases, leaving 8 bases between the germline ends. Germline CDR1 and CDR2: MNHNS and SASEGT. This CDR3 has 12 residues. CDR3 loop: CASRTDTYEQYF. The DNA for the CDR3 is TGTGCCAGCAGGACGGATACCTACGAGCAGTACTTC.

This clone was seen once. The chain combines TRBV5-4 with TRBJ1-2; no firm D call. Germline V gives CDR1 SGHNT, CDR2 YYREEE (reference sequence). Deletions cut 2 bases from V and 7 bases from J, with 18 bases between. The CDR3 consists of 15 residues. The CDR3 spells CASSFALRDPGGYTF. The CDR3 coding sequence is TGTGCCAGCAGCTTTGCATTGAGGGATCCAGGTGGCTACACCTTC.

The chain employs TRBV2 and TRBJ2-6; no reliable D call. This CDR3 region has 12 residues. Trimming pared 4 bases from V and 2 bases from J, leaving 0 bases between. Germline V CDR1 and CDR2: SNHLY, FYNNEI. CDR3 loop: CASSAGANVLTF. CDR3 coding DNA: TGTGCCAGCAGTGCTGGGGCCAACGTCCTGACTTTC. Supplemented by reference TRBV2 and TRBJ2-6, the full variable domain reads EPEVTQTPSHQVTQMGQEVILRCVPISNHLYFYWYRQILGQKVEFLVSFYNNEISEKSEIFDDQFSVERPDGSNFTLKIRSTKLEDSAMYFCASSAGANVLTFGAGSRLTVL.

This clone was seen just once. This chain uses TRBV5-1 with TRBJ1-3; perhaps TRBD1 as D (5 bases). CDR3 length equals 16 residues. Trimming took 0 bases from V and 4 from J, leaving 14 bases between them. From germline, CDR1 is SGHRS and CDR2 YFSETQ. CDR3 sequence: CASSLEPGRQGNTIYF. The CDR3 nucleotides read TGCGCCAGCAGCTTGGAGCCAGGGCGGCAGGGAAACACCATATATTTT.

The chain employs TRBV7-9 and TRBJ2-7; 7 bases fit TRBD2. The CDR3 is made up of 14 amino acids. Germline-derived CDR1 and CDR2 are SEHNR and FQNEAQ (reference sequence). V lost 4 bases and J lost 2; bases outside the gene matches: 5. The CDR3 region has the DNA TGTGCCAGCAGCTCGGGACTACCGACCTACGAGCAGTACTTC. Translation: CASSSGLPTYEQYF.

The chain couples TRBV7-8 to TRBJ2-3; D is perhaps TRBD2 (6 bases). The CDR3 runs to 16 residues. Germline CDR1 is SGHVS and CDR2 is FQNEAQ. Trimming cost V 0 bases and J 0 bases, with 10 bases left between them. This CDR3 reads CASSLAAGSSTDTQYF. In DNA, the CDR3 is TGTGCCAGCAGCTTAGCTGCGGGGTCTAGCACAGATACGCAGTATTTT. Looking up the rest from reference TRBV7-8 and TRBJ2-3 gives the full variable domain: GAGVSQSPRYKVAKRGQDVALRCDPISGHVSLFWYQQALGQGPEFLTYFQNEAQLDKSGLPSDRFFAERPEGSVSTLKIQRTQQEDSAVYLCASSLAAGSSTDTQYFGPGTRLTVL.